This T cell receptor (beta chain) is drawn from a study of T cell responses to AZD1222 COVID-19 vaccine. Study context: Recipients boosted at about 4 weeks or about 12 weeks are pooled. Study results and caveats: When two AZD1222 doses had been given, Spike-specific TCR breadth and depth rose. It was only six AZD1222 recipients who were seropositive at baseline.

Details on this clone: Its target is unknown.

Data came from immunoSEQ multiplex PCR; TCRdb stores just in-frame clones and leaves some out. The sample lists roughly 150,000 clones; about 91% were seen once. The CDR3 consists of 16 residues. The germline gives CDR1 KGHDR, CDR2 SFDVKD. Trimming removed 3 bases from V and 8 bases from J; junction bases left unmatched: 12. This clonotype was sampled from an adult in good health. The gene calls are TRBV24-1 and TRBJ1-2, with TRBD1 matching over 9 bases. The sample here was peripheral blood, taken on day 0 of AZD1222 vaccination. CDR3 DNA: TGTGCCACCAGTGATCCAACCCGGGACAGGGTGAGCGGCTACACCTTC. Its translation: CATSDPTRDRVSGYTF.